This entry concerns a single TCR beta chain. Its antigen is not known. These data come from a study of T cell responses to AZD1222 COVID-19 vaccine. Study-wide findings and caveats: Vaccine-associated CD4 TCRs spanned spike, dominant at 160-218 and 743-854. The donors showed a predominance of white British ancestry and of females, with possible underestimation of clonal diversity. Scientists sampled the repertoires only once the peak T cell response had passed. Targets within unmutated variant regions were reportedly found for nearly half of spike-specific TCRs.

The CDR3 runs 13 residues. V shed 10 bases and J shed 0 bases, with 13 bases lying between them. The germline CDR1 and CDR2 sequences are SNHLY and FYNNEI. TCRdb's copy holds only in-frame clones and misses some; the assay was immunoSEQ multiplex PCR. The table includes around 140,000 clones, 90% to 95% detected once. The starting material was peripheral blood, obtained after recovery from COVID-19. V usage is TRBV2 and J usage is TRBJ2-7, with D perhaps matching TRBD2 (6 bases). The sequence derives from an adult who had recovered from COVID-19. The CDR3 protein is CAILAESSYEQYF. In nucleotides, the CDR3 is TGTGCCATCTTAGCGGAGAGCTCCTACGAGCAGTACTTC.